Listed below are T cell receptor beta chains from one sample, sequenced in a study of blood T cell repertoires in COVID-19. The protocol was immunoSEQ multiplex PCR, while the TCRdb copy is restricted to in-frame clones and leaves out a portion. The table lists 200,000 or so clones, approximately 90% of them singletons, with about 10% in the top ten. The sequencing input was PBMCs or T cells enriched from blood (not recorded which). The receptors shown here come from a man between 25 and 39 years old who had recovered from COVID-19. CDR3s include the opening cysteine and the closing phenylalanine or tryptophan. D genes are given only for firm matches. A clone size is listed for some rows: how often the clone was seen (once, few, many), or a class if it is expanded.

cdr3_nt	cdr3_aa	clone_size	d_call	v_call	j_call
TGTGCCAGCAGCTATACACCCGAGACAGGTGCCTCCTACGAGCAGTACTTC	CASSYTPETGASYEQYF	.	.	TRBV7-6	TRBJ2-7
TGTGCCAGCAGTTTAAGTAGCGGGTACGAGCAGTACTTC	CASSLSSGYEQYF	.	TRBD2	TRBV28	TRBJ2-7
TGTGCCAGCAGCAGGGACAGCTACGAGCAGTACTTC	CASSRDSYEQYF	.	TRBD1	TRBV12-3/TRBV12-4	TRBJ2-7
TGTGCCAGCAGTGAAGAGAGTAGCGGGGGATTTTATCAGTACTTC	CASSEESSGGFYQYF	.	TRBD2	TRBV2	TRBJ2-7
TGTGCCTGGAGTCAACTCATTCTCTCTGGAAACACCATATATTTT	CAWSQLILSGNTIYF	.	.	TRBV30	TRBJ1-3
TGTGCCAGCTCACGGACAGGCAGGGGCAATGAGCAGTTCTTC	CASSRTGRGNEQFF	.	TRBD1	TRBV7-2	TRBJ2-1
TGTGCCAGCAGTCCCGTCGGTTTTGAGAGGGCAGACACTGAAGCTTTCTTT	CASSPVGFERADTEAFF	once	.	TRBV6-6	TRBJ1-1
TGTGCCAGCAGCTTTGGAGAACGGTGGGAGACCCAGTACTTC	CASSFGERWETQYF	once	.	TRBV11-2	TRBJ2-5
TGTGCCAGCTCTGATCGGGCGGCGGGGAGCACAGATACGCAGTATTTT	CASSDRAAGSTDTQYF	.	.	TRBV5-4	TRBJ2-3
TGTGCCAGCAGCTCCTACCCGGGACAGGGGTACGAGCAGTACTTC	CASSSYPGQGYEQYF	.	TRBD1	TRBV5-6	TRBJ2-7
TGTGCCTGGGCCGGGACAGGGGGGAATGGCTACACCTTC	CAWAGTGGNGYTF	once	TRBD1	TRBV30	TRBJ1-2
TGTGCCAGAAGCTTTTCCGGTCGCGGGGGAGCAACTAATGAAAAACTGTTTTTT	CARSFSGRGGATNEKLFF	.	.	TRBV5-3	TRBJ1-4
TGTGCCAGCAGCTACACACAGGGGGCGTGGGAAAAACTGTTTTTT	CASSYTQGAWEKLFF	.	TRBD1	TRBV6-5	TRBJ1-4
TGTGCCAGCAGCTCAGCGGGAAAGGCGGACGAGCAGTACTTC	CASSSAGKADEQYF	.	TRBD2	TRBV5-4	TRBJ2-7
TGTGCCACCAGTAGAGGACAGAACTACGAGCAGTACTTC	CATSRGQNYEQYF	once	.	TRBV24-1	TRBJ2-7
TGTGCCAGCAGCTTAGACCCCGGGACCGGGGAGCTGTTTTTT	CASSLDPGTGELFF	.	.	TRBV7-9	TRBJ2-2
TGTGCCAGCAGCTTAGTCCACTACCGCGGTGGGAACACTGAAGCTTTCTTT	CASSLVHYRGGNTEAFF	.	.	TRBV11-2	TRBJ1-1
TGTGCCAGCAGTCCCTTAGGGGGCGGACAGCCCCAGCATTTT	CASSPLGGGQPQHF	.	TRBD1	TRBV27	TRBJ1-5
TGTGCCAGCAGTTACTACAGGGTACTAGCGGGAGCATCCTACAATGAGCAGTTCTTC	CASSYYRVLAGASYNEQFF	.	TRBD2	TRBV28	TRBJ2-1
TGTGCCGGGACAGGGGGTATTAACTATGGCTACACCTTC	CAGTGGINYGYTF	.	TRBD1	TRBV18	TRBJ1-2
TGTGCCAGCAGCCAAGATCCCAGGCTCTTCGACATGAACACTGAAGCTTTCTTT	CASSQDPRLFDMNTEAFF	once	.	TRBV3-1/TRBV3-2	TRBJ1-1
TGTGCCAGCAGCTTAGGCTGTGTGGGACAGGGGAATGGCTACACCTTC	CASSLGCVGQGNGYTF	.	TRBD1	TRBV11-3	TRBJ1-2
TGCAGTGCTAGTCGACTAGCGGGAAGGAATGAGCAGTTCTTC	CSASRLAGRNEQFF	.	TRBD2	TRBV20-1	TRBJ2-1
TGTGCCAGCAGGTCCCAGGGGGCCAACTACGAGCAGTACTTC	CASRSQGANYEQYF	.	TRBD1	TRBV2	TRBJ2-7
TGTGCCAGCAGCCCCGAGAGCTCAACCTACGAGCAGTACTTC	CASSPESSTYEQYF	.	.	TRBV7-2	TRBJ2-7
TGTGCCAGCAGCGTATTGAACGGGGGGGCATCAGATACGCAGTATTTT	CASSVLNGGASDTQYF	.	TRBD2	TRBV9	TRBJ2-3
TGTGCCAGCAGCCAGATTACAGCCATGAACACTGAAGCTTTCTTT	CASSQITAMNTEAFF	.	.	TRBV14	TRBJ1-1
TGTGCCAGCAGCAGGCCGGCTAGCGGGGGCTACGAGCAGTACTTC	CASSRPASGGYEQYF	.	TRBD2	TRBV5-4	TRBJ2-7
TGTGCCAGCAGTATGGGACTAGCGGGAGGGAAGGACGAGCAGTACTTC	CASSMGLAGGKDEQYF	.	TRBD2	TRBV27	TRBJ2-7
TGTGCCAGCAGTCCGAACAGGTTACCTTTATCTGGGGCCAACGTCCTGACTTTC	CASSPNRLPLSGANVLTF	.	.	TRBV28	TRBJ2-6
TGTGCCAGCAGCGCTCACGGAGGGAGATTGGCTGAAGCTTTCTTT	CASSAHGGRLAEAFF	.	.	TRBV21-1	TRBJ1-1
TGTGCCAGCAGCCAAGATTTGTCTCCCGGGACTACGGAGTTCTTC	CASSQDLSPGTTEFF	.	TRBD2	TRBV3-1/TRBV3-2	TRBJ2-1
TGTGCCAGCAGAAGATCGAGCGGGGCCACCAAGAGGGCGTACAATGAGCAGTTCTTC	CASRRSSGATKRAYNEQFF	few	TRBD2	TRBV27	TRBJ2-1
TGCGCCAGCAGGGACACAGGGGGCGAGGACGAGCAGTACTTC	CASRDTGGEDEQYF	.	TRBD1	TRBV10-1	TRBJ2-7
TGTGCCAGCAGCACCCGGGACAGGGGAGAGACCCAGTACTTC	CASSTRDRGETQYF	once	.	TRBV21-1	TRBJ2-5
TGTGCCGGAACTCCGGGGAGCGGGGAGCTGTTTTTT	CAGTPGSGELFF	.	.	TRBV10-3	TRBJ2-2
TGTGCCAGCAGCCAAGGGTCGGCCAGGGCCAACCAGCCCCAGCATTTT	CASSQGSARANQPQHF	.	.	TRBV3-1/TRBV3-2	TRBJ1-5
TGTGCCAGTAGTGCTCTAGCGACGGGTAGCAATCAGCCCCAGCATTTT	CASSALATGSNQPQHF	.	.	TRBV19	TRBJ1-5
TGTGCCAGCAGACCCCCCGGGGGAGGAAAGGACACCATATATTTT	CASRPPGGGKDTIYF	.	.	TRBV6-5	TRBJ1-3
TGTGCCAGTAGGGGGGGGGACGAGCAGTACTTC	CASRGGDEQYF	.	TRBD2	TRBV19	TRBJ2-7
TGTGCCAGCAGCGTGTCTCCAGGGGGCGCTGGGACTGAAGCTTTCTTT	CASSVSPGGAGTEAFF	.	TRBD1	TRBV9	TRBJ1-1
TGTGCCAGCAGTGAAAATCCGGCAGATACGCAGTATTTT	CASSENPADTQYF	.	.	TRBV2	TRBJ2-3
TGTGCCAGCAGCCAACTCAAAACTAGCGGGAGCTCCTACAATGAGCAGTTCTTC	CASSQLKTSGSSYNEQFF	.	TRBD2	TRBV5-8	TRBJ2-1
TGTGCCAGCTCAGGACAGTCTAATGAAAAACTGTTTTTT	CASSGQSNEKLFF	few	.	TRBV18	TRBJ1-4
TGTGCCAGCAGCTTAGGGGAGGTCGACACCGGGGAGCTGTTTTTT	CASSLGEVDTGELFF	.	.	TRBV11-2	TRBJ2-2
TGTGCCAGCAGCCCTCGGGCGCAGGGGCGGTATGGCTACACCTTC	CASSPRAQGRYGYTF	once	.	TRBV11-2	TRBJ1-2
TGCAGCAGACCCCCACCGGACAGGGCTTTTTTTGAGACCCAGTACTTC	CSRPPPDRAFFETQYF	once	TRBD1	TRBV29-1	TRBJ2-5
TGCGCCAGCTCCACAGGGAATACTGAAGCTTTCTTT	CASSTGNTEAFF	.	.	TRBV10-1	TRBJ1-1
TGTGCCAGCGTGGGCGAGAGGGACACTGAAGCTTTCTTT	CASVGERDTEAFF	.	.	TRBV6-5	TRBJ1-1
TGCGCCAGCAGCGCAGCAGCGGGAGGGCTCGGGGCCAACGTCCTGACTTTC	CASSAAAGGLGANVLTF	.	TRBD2	TRBV4-1	TRBJ2-6